Listed below are T cell receptor beta chains from one sample, sequenced in a study of shared clonotypes between healthy human individuals. Using immunoSEQ multiplex PCR, the repertoire was profiled, and TCRdb retains in-frame clones only, with some absent. The sample includes millions of clones, over 85% of them seen just once. Input material: naive CD4+ T cells sorted from blood. Receptors originate from a man between 18 and 35 years old in good health. Each CDR3 is given with its conserved first and last residue. D genes are given only for firm matches.

CDR3nt | CDR3aa | j_gene | d_gene | v_gene
TGTGCTAGTGGGACCAGCGGGAGCTACGAGCAGTACTTC | CASGTSGSYEQYF | TRBJ2-7 | TRBD2 | TRBV12-5
TGTGCCAGCAGCTACTACAAAGATGCTTCACCCCTCCACTTT | CASSYYKDASPLHF | TRBJ1-6 | NA | TRBV5-8
TGTGCCAGCAGCTTAAGGTGGGATCAGCCCCAGCATTTT | CASSLRWDQPQHF | TRBJ1-5 | NA | TRBV7-2
TGCGCCAGCGTAGAACAGGGTAACACTGAAGCTTTCTTT | CASVEQGNTEAFF | TRBJ1-1 | NA | TRBV5-1
TGTGCCAGCAGCTTGGCCGGAAGGGGACAGGGGGGAACAACAGATACGCAGTATTTT | CASSLAGRGQGGTTDTQYF | TRBJ2-3 | TRBD1 | TRBV5-4
TGTGCCATCAGTACCACTCCGGACGGTGCTTTCTTT | CAISTTPDGAFF | TRBJ1-1 | NA | TRBV10-3
TGCGCCAGCAGCCCCTCGGGACAGGGATTTGCCTACGAGCAGTACTTC | CASSPSGQGFAYEQYF | TRBJ2-7 | TRBD1 | TRBV5-1
TGCAGCGTTGCGAGCCGGTACTCCTACGAGCAGTACTTC | CSVASRYSYEQYF | TRBJ2-7 | NA | TRBV29-1
TGTGCCAGCAGTCTCAACCCCGCGACAGGGGGCTTTCGGAAGACTGAAGCTTTCTTT | CASSLNPATGGFRKTEAFF | TRBJ1-1 | TRBD1 | TRBV7-9
TGTGCCAGCAGTGTGAACACTGAAGCTTTCTTT | CASSVNTEAFF | TRBJ1-1 | NA | TRBV6-1
TGTGCCAGCAGCTTAGGTGCTAGCGGGGGACCTGAGACCCAGTACTTC | CASSLGASGGPETQYF | TRBJ2-5 | TRBD2 | TRBV7-2